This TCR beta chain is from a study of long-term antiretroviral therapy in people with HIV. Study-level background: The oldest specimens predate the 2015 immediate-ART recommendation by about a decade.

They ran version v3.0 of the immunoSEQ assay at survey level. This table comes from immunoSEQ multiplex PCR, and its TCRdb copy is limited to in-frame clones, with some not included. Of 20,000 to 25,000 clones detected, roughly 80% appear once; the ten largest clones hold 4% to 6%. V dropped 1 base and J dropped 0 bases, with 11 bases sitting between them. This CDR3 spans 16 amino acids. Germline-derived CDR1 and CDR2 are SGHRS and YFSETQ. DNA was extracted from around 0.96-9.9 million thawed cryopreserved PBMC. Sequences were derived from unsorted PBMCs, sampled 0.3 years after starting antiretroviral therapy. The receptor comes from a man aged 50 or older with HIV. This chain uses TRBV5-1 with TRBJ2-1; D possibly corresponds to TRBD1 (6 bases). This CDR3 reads CASSLTGPSSYNEQFF. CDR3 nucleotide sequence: TGCGCCAGCAGCTTGACAGGGCCGAGCTCCTACAATGAGCAGTTCTTC.